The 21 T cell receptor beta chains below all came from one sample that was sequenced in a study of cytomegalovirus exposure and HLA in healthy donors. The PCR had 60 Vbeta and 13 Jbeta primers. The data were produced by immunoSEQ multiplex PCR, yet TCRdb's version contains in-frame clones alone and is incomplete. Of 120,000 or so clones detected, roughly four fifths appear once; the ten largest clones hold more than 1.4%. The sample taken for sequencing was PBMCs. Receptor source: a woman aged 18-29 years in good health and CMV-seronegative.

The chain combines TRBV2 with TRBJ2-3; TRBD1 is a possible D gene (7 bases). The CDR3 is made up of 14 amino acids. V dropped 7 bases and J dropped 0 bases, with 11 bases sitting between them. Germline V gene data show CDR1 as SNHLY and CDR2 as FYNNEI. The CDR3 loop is CASKEGASTDTQYF. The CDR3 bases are TGTGCCAGCAAGGAGGGGGCCAGCACAGATACGCAGTATTTT.

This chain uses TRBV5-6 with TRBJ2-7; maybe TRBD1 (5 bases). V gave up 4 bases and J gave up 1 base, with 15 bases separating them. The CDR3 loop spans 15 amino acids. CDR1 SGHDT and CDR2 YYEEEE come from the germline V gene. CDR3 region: CASSRLGVQSYEQYF. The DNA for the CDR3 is TGTGCCAGCAGCAGGTTAGGGGTGCAGTCCTACGAGCAGTACTTC.

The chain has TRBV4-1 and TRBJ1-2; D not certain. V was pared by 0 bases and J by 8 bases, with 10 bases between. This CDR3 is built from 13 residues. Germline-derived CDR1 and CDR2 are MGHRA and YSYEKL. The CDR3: CASSQEGLGGYTF. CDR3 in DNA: TGCGCCAGCAGCCAAGAGGGCCTTGGGGGCTACACCTTC.

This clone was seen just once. CDR3 nucleotides: TGTGCCAGCTCAAAGAGTTTCCGGACAGGGGAAAACATTCAGTACTTC. It yields the protein CASSKSFRTGENIQYF. The chain joins TRBV18 to TRBJ2-4, with 9 bases that match TRBD1. The CDR3 contains 16 residues. The germline V gene encodes CDR1 KGHSH and CDR2 LQKENI. The V gene end was trimmed by 5 bases and the J gene end by 5 bases; junction bases not matched to a gene: 10.

This CDR3 reads CASSLMRISNYGYTF. The CDR3 DNA sequence: TGTGCCAGCAGCTTAATGAGGATCTCGAACTATGGCTACACCTTC. This chain joins TRBV7-2 and TRBJ1-2; unclear D gene. The CDR3 consists of 15 residues. The germline V and J ends were trimmed by 2 bases and 2 bases, with 12 bases remaining between them. CDR1 SGHTA and CDR2 FQGNSA come from the germline V gene.

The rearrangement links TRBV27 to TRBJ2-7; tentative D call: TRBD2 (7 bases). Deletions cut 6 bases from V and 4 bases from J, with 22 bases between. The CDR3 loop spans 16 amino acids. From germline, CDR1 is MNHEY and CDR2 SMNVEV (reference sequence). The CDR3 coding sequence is TGTGCCAGCAGAGTAACAGGGTCCTCCGGGAGGTACGAGCAGTACTTC. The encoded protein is CASRVTGSSGRYEQYF.

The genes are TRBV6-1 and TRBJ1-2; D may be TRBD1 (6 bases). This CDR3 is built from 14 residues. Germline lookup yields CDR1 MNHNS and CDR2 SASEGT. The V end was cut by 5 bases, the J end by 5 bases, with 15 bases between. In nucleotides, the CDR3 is TGTGCCAGCAGTCCGGAGACAGGCGGGTATGGCTACACCTTC. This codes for CASSPETGGYGYTF.

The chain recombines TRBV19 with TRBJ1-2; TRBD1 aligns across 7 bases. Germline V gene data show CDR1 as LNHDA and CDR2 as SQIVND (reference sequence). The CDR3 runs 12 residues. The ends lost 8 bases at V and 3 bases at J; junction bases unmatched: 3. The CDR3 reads CASVTGDYGYTF. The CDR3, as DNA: TGTGCCAGTGTAACAGGGGACTATGGCTACACCTTC.

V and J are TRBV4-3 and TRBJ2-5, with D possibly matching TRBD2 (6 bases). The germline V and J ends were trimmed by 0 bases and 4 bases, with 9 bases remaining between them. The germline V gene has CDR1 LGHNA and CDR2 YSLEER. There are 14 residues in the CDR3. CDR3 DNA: TGCGCCAGCAGCCAAGATAACGGGGGAGAGACCCAGTACTTC. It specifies CASSQDNGGETQYF.

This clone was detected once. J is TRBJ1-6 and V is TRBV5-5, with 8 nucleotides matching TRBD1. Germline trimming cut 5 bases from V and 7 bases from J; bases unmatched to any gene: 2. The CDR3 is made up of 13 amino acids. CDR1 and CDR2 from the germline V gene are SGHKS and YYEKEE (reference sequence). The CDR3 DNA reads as TGTGCCAGCAGGTGGACAGGGAATTCACCCCTCCACTTT. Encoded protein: CASRWTGNSPLHF. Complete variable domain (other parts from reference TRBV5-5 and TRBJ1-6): DAGVTQSPTHLIKTRGQQVTLRCSPISGHKSVSWYQQVLGQGPQFIFQYYEKEERGRGNFPDRFSARQFPNYSSELNVNALLLGDSALYLCASRWTGNSPLHFGNGTRLTVT.

Here the CDR3 reads CASSAASTGELFF. In DNA form, the CDR3 reads TGTGCCAGCAGCGCCGCGAGTACCGGGGAGCTGTTTTTT. The chain has TRBV9 and TRBJ2-2, with unresolved D. The V end lost 3 bases, the J end lost 5 bases, and 8 bases lay between the germline ends. Germline assignment: CDR1 SGDLS and CDR2 YYNGEE. The CDR3 has 13 residues.

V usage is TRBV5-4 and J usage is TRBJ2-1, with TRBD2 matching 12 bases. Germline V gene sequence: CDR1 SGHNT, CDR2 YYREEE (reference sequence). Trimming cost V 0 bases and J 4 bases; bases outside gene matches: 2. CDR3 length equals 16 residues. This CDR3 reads CASSLAGLAGYNEQFF. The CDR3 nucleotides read TGTGCCAGCAGCTTGGCCGGACTAGCGGGATACAATGAGCAGTTCTTC.

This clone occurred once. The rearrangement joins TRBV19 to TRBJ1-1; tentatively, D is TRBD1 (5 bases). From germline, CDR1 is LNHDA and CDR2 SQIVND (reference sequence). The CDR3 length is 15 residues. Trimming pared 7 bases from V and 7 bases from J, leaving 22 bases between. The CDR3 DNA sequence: TGTGCCAGTATCCAGATGGGGCGACAAGTAGATGAAGCTTTCTTT. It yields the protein CASIQMGRQVDEAFF.

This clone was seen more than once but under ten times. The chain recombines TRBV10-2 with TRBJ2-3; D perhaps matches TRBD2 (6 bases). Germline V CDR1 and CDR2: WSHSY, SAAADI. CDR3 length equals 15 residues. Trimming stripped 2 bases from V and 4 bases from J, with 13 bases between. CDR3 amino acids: CASSENRLVSDTQYF. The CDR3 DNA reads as TGCGCCAGCAGTGAGAACCGACTAGTGTCAGATACGCAGTATTTT.

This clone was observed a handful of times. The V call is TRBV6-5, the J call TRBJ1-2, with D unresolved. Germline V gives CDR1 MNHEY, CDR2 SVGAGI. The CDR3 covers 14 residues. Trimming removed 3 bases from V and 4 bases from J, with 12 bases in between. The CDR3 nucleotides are TGTGCCAGCAGTTATTCGAGCCCTCCCTATGGCTACACCTTC. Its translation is CASSYSSPPYGYTF.

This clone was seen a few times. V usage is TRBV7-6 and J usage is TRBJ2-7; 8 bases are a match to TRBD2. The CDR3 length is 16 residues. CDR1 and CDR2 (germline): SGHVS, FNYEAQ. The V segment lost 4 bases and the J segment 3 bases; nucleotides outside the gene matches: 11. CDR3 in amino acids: CASSSEHGGAVYEQYF. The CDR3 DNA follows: TGTGCCAGCAGCTCAGAGCACGGGGGGGCCGTCTACGAGCAGTACTTC.

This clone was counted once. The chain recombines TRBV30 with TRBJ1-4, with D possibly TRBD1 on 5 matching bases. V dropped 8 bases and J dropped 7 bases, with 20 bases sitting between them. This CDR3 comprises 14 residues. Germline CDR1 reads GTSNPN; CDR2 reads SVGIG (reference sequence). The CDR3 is CAGGRGPLSEKLFF. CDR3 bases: TGTGCCGGGGGGAGGGGACCTCTCAGTGAAAAACTGTTTTTT.

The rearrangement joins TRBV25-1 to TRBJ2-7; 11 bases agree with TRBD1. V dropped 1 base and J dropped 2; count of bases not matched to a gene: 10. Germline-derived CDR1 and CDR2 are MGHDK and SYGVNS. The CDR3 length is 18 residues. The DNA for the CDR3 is TGTGCCAGCAGTGAATTAAATTTGGGACAGGGGGAGGCCTACGAGCAGTACTTC. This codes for CASSELNLGQGEAYEQYF.

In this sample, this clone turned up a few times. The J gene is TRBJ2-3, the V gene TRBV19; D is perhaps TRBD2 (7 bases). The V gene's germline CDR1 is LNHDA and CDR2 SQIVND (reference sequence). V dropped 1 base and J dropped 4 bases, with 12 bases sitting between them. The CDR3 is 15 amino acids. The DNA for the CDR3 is TGTGCCAGTAGTATAGGTGGGGGGGGCCCAGATACGCAGTATTTT. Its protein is CASSIGGGGPDTQYF.

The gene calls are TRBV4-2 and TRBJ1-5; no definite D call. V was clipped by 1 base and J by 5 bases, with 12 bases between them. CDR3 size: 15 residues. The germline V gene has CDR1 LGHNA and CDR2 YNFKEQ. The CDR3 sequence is CASSQVMLGDQPQHF. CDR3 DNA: TGTGCCAGCAGCCAAGTGATGTTGGGAGATCAGCCCCAGCATTTT.

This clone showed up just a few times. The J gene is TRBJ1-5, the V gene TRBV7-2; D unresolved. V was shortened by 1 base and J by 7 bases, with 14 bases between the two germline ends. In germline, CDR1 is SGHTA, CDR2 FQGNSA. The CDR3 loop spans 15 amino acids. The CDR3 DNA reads TGTGCCAGCAGCTTAGTCGGTGGCTCGGGGCAGCCCCAGCATTTT. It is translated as CASSLVGGSGQPQHF.